This T cell receptor (beta chain) originates from a study of neoadjuvant anti-PD-1 for oral cavity cancer. Stated time point: after neoadjuvant nivolumab, at surgical resection. Profiling relied on immunoSEQ multiplex PCR, and the TCRdb table lists in-frame clones only, not all of them. The repertoire consists of about 24,000 clones, with roughly 29% occurring once and the leading ten covering around 15%. This clone was seen a handful of times. V lost 5 bases, J lost 4 bases, and 12 bases stayed unmatched. This CDR3 is built from 17 residues. Per the germline V gene, CDR1 is SGHNT and CDR2 is YENEEA. The genes are TRBV11-3 and TRBJ2-3; 10 nucleotides agree with TRBD1. Sequencing used tumor tissue, obtained after nivolumab (anti-PD-1) treatment. The TCR originated in a person between 35 and 79 years old with oral cavity squamous cell carcinoma. CDR3 sequence: CASSRTGGLGLADTQYF. CDR3 nucleotide sequence: TGTGCCAGCAGCCGGACAGGGGGTTTGGGGCTGGCAGATACGCAGTATTTT.